Presented here are 27 T cell receptor beta chains from one specimen sequenced in a study of blood T cell repertoires in COVID-19. Assay: immunoSEQ multiplex PCR; the TCRdb copy retains only in-frame clones and omits some. This table has some 100,000 clones, more than 60% appearing once. The material sequenced was peripheral blood. All receptors come from a middle-aged man with acute or convalescent COVID-19.

The rearrangement links TRBV11-2 to TRBJ2-1, with a weak D call TRBD1 (5 bases). CDR1 and CDR2 (germline): SGHAT, FQNNGV. Between the trimmed V and J ends, which lost 1 base and 7 bases, there was a span of 17 bases. This CDR3 contains 16 residues. CDR3 amino acids: CASSLAQGLLGNEQFF. The CDR3 bases are TGTGCCAGCAGCTTAGCCCAGGGCCTACTTGGTAATGAGCAGTTCTTC.

This clone was seen once. The rearrangement links TRBV23-1 to TRBJ1-2; D is uncertain. TRBV23-1 falls under the ORF class, with uncertain function. The CDR3 is 16 residues long. V was pared by 0 bases and J by 8 bases, with 19 bases between. CDR3 in amino acids: CASSQSPPSWAGGYTF. CDR3 bases: TGCGCCAGCAGTCAATCGCCCCCATCGTGGGCGGGCGGCTACACCTTC.

V is TRBV2 and J is TRBJ2-3; 7 nucleotides line up with TRBD2. V lost 5 bases to trimming and J lost 8 bases; unmatched junction nucleotides: 7. The length of the CDR3 is 13 residues. Germline CDR1 is SNHLY and CDR2 is FYNNEI. The CDR3 coding sequence is TGTGCCAGCAGTTACGGCGGGGGAGCTACGCAGTATTTT. Translating it yields CASSYGGGATQYF.

The rearrangement joins TRBV19 to TRBJ1-2; 8 nucleotides match TRBD1. J lost 6 bases, V lost 6 bases, and 15 bases had no gene match. In germline, CDR1 is LNHDA, CDR2 SQIVND (reference sequence). The CDR3 is 16 residues long. The chain's CDR3 is CASSLDPGGVRNGYTF. The CDR3, as DNA: TGTGCCAGTAGCTTGGACCCAGGGGGCGTTCGTAATGGCTACACCTTC.

The J gene is TRBJ2-6, the V gene TRBV3-1 (or the pseudogene TRBV3-2); D is perhaps TRBD1 (6 bases). The CDR3 runs to 16 residues. Germline CDR1 reads LGHDT; CDR2 reads YNNKEL (reference sequence). V was shortened by 1 base and J by 1 base, with 8 bases between the two germline ends. The CDR3 nucleotides are TGTGCCAGCAGCCAAGGTACAGGGTCTGGGGCCAACGTCCTGACTTTC. The encoded protein is CASSQGTGSGANVLTF.

The chain employs TRBV29-1 and TRBJ2-2, with D hard to call. Germline-derived CDR1 and CDR2 are SQVTM and ANQGSEA. CDR3 length equals 12 residues. With 2 bases removed from V and 5 bases from J, the gap between germline ends came to 6 bases. The CDR3 protein is CSVESRTGELFF. The CDR3 nucleotides read TGCAGCGTTGAAAGTCGGACCGGGGAGCTGTTTTTT.

The genes are TRBV10-3 and TRBJ2-1; D remains ambiguous. Germline CDR1 ENHRY, CDR2 SYGVKD. The CDR3 loop spans 18 amino acids. V was clipped by 3 bases and J by 0 bases, with 18 bases between them. The CDR3 protein is CAISDPGVNTSSYNEQFF. CDR3 DNA sequence: TGTGCCATCAGTGACCCAGGCGTTAACACCAGCTCCTACAATGAGCAGTTCTTC.

DNA of the CDR3: TGTGCCTGGAGTGTACGAAGGGGGTTCTATGGCTACACCTTC. It yields the protein CAWSVRRGFYGYTF. The chain employs TRBV30 and TRBJ1-2; maybe TRBD1 (6 bases). Per the germline V gene, CDR1 is GTSNPN and CDR2 is SVGIG (reference sequence). This CDR3 is built from 14 residues. Trimming left V 0 bases short and J 4 bases short, with 12 bases between. The full variable domain, rest sourced from reference TRBV30 and TRBJ1-2, is SQTIHQWPATLVQPVGSPLSLECTVEGTSNPNLYWYRQAAGRGLQLLFYSVGIGQISSEVPQNLSASRPQDRQFILSSKKLLLSDSGFYLCAWSVRRGFYGYTFGSGTRLTVV.

V gene TRBV18 combines with J gene TRBJ2-1; 7 nucleotides match TRBD2. CDR3 size: 16 residues. CDR1 KGHSH and CDR2 LQKENI come from the germline V gene. V lost 3 bases, J lost 7 bases, and 12 bases stayed unmatched. The CDR3 reads CASSPYPAGRANEQFF. CDR3 sequence (DNA): TGTGCCAGCTCACCGTATCCAGCGGGGAGGGCAAATGAGCAGTTCTTC.

This chain links TRBV29-1 with TRBJ2-2; 7 nucleotides match TRBD2. V was pared by 7 bases and J by 5 bases, with 7 bases of the junction left unmatched. The germline gives CDR1 SQVTM, CDR2 ANQGSEA. The CDR3 sequence is 13 residues long. DNA of the CDR3: TGCAGCGGTGGACTAGACGAAACCGGGGAGCTGTTTTTT. Translation: CSGGLDETGELFF.

The V and J genes are TRBV7-3 and TRBJ2-3; D unresolved. This CDR3 is built from 14 residues. Per germline, CDR1 SGHTA and CDR2 FQGTGA. The V and J ends lost 2 bases and 2 bases respectively, with 8 bases between them. The CDR3 spells CASSLAGSTDTQYF. In DNA form, the CDR3 reads TGTGCCAGCAGCTTAGCAGGTTCCACAGATACGCAGTATTTT. The full variable domain, its missing parts supplied by reference TRBV7-3 and TRBJ2-3, is GAGVSQTPSNKVTEKGKYVELRCDPISGHTALYWYRQSLGQGPEFLIYFQGTGAADDSGLPNDRFFAVRPEGSVSTLKIQRTERGDSAVYLCASSLAGSTDTQYFGPGTRLTVL.

This clone has more than one count but fewer than ten. J is TRBJ1-4 and V is TRBV7-9; D might be TRBD1 (5 bases). CDR1 and CDR2 (germline): SEHNR, FQNEAQ (reference sequence). V was shortened by 9 bases and J by 7 bases, with 21 bases between the two germline ends. This CDR3 contains 15 residues. The CDR3 reads CASTRADIGSEKLFF. CDR3 in DNA: TGTGCCAGTACCAGGGCAGACATAGGTAGTGAAAAACTGTTTTTT.

This chain joins TRBV9 and TRBJ1-5; 8 bases line up with TRBD1. This CDR3 comprises 15 residues. Germline CDR1 and CDR2: SGDLS and YYNGEE. V lost 0 bases to trimming and J lost 3 bases; unmatched junction nucleotides: 2. In DNA, the CDR3 is TGTGCCAGCAGCGTAGGACAGGGGAACAATCAGCCCCAGCATTTT. Protein product: CASSVGQGNNQPQHF.

The J gene is TRBJ2-4, the V gene TRBV28, with 9 nucleotides matching TRBD2. Germline lookup yields CDR1 MDHEN and CDR2 SYDVKM. The length of the CDR3 is 14 residues. The V and J ends lost 8 bases and 2 bases, in that order; junction bases with no gene match: 4. In DNA, the CDR3 is TGTGCCAGCCATAGCGGGGGCACCAAAAACATTCAGTACTTC. This gives the protein CASHSGGTKNIQYF.

This chain links TRBV7-3 with TRBJ2-5; D is unresolved. Germline V lookup: CDR1 SGHTA, CDR2 FQGTGA. The CDR3 contains 16 residues. V was shortened by 4 bases and J by 0 bases, with 15 bases between the two germline ends. In nucleotides, the CDR3 is TGTGCCAGCAGCTCCCCCAGCGACCCGTACCAAGAGACCCAGTACTTC. Encoded protein: CASSSPSDPYQETQYF.

The genes are TRBV12-2 and TRBJ2-1; TRBD2, the table's D call, lacks a check against the DNA. TRBV12-2 is a pseudogene locus. This CDR3 is 24 amino acids long. CDR3 protein: CASRLARSSGLGLAGGLSANEQFF. The CDR3 region has the DNA TGTGCAAGTCGCTTAGCGCGATCCTCAGGGTTGGGACTAGCGGGAGGGTTAAGCGCGAATGAGCAGTTCTTC.

The chain recombines TRBV9 with TRBJ1-5; TRBD1 aligns across 7 bases. This CDR3 spans 14 amino acids. After removal of 1 base from V and 3 bases from J, the junction contained 1 base not matched to a gene. CDR1 is SGDLS, CDR2 YYNGEE, per germline. The CDR3 DNA is TGTGCCAGCAGCGTAACAGGGGACAATCAGCCCCAGCATTTT. Residues: CASSVTGDNQPQHF.

The rearrangement links TRBV5-1 to TRBJ1-1; 7 bases fit TRBD1. The CDR3 extends over 15 amino acids. J was trimmed by 7 bases and V by 6 bases; bases with no gene match: 15. Germline V gene data show CDR1 as SGHRS and CDR2 as YFSETQ. The CDR3 protein is CASNLQGPGMNEAFF. The CDR3, as DNA: TGCGCCAGCAACCTACAGGGGCCGGGGATGAATGAAGCTTTCTTT.

V gene TRBV9 combines with J gene TRBJ2-5; 9 positions agree with TRBD1. This CDR3 has 15 amino acids. CDR1 is SGDLS, CDR2 YYNGEE, per germline. Trimming took 4 bases from V and 5 from J; bases not matched to a gene: 9. In DNA, the CDR3 is TGTGCCAGCAGCCCTTGGGACAGGGTTGGCGAGACCCAGTACTTC. Amino acid sequence: CASSPWDRVGETQYF.

V and J are TRBV6-5 and TRBJ2-3, with 10 bases matching TRBD1. Germline values: CDR1 MNHEY, CDR2 SVGAGI. This CDR3 is 14 amino acids long. Trimming took 8 bases from V and 6 from J; bases not matched to a gene: 8. The CDR3 region is CASQRDRGSDTQYF. The CDR3 nucleotides read TGTGCCAGCCAACGGGACAGGGGTTCGGATACGCAGTATTTT.

The rearrangement uses TRBV28 and TRBJ1-1; 7 bases are shared with TRBD1. The CDR3 extends over 12 amino acids. From germline, CDR1 is MDHEN and CDR2 SYDVKM. The V gene end was trimmed by 7 bases and the J gene end by 4 bases; junction bases not matched to a gene: 3. This CDR3 reads CASTRQGTEAFF. CDR3 nucleotides: TGTGCCAGCACCCGACAGGGCACTGAAGCTTTCTTT.

The V and J genes are TRBV19 and TRBJ2-7; D may be TRBD1 (5 bases). Germline V gene sequence: CDR1 LNHDA, CDR2 SQIVND (reference sequence). This CDR3 is built from 13 residues. Trimming removed 3 bases at V and 2 bases at J, with 8 bases between. CDR3: CASSITGTYEQYF. CDR3 nucleotide sequence: TGTGCCAGTAGTATCACAGGTACCTACGAGCAGTACTTC.

This chain uses TRBV6-5 with TRBJ1-5, with 8 nucleotides matching TRBD1. Per the germline V gene, CDR1 is MNHEY and CDR2 is SVGAGI. Trimming removed 5 bases from V and 7 bases from J; junction bases left unmatched: 10. The CDR3 has 15 amino acids. The CDR3: CASSKQTGEAQPQHF. The DNA of the CDR3 is TGTGCCAGCAGTAAACAGACAGGGGAAGCGCAGCCCCAGCATTTT.

V gene TRBV12-3 or TRBV12-4 combines with J gene TRBJ1-1; no clear D gene. There are 11 residues in the CDR3. V dropped 5 bases and J dropped 6 bases, with 7 bases sitting between them. The CDR3 DNA sequence: TGTGCCAGCAGTCCGTATGCTGAAGCTTTCTTT. Encoded protein: CASSPYAEAFF.

Regarding this clone: At the DNA level, this CDR3 is encoded by other sequences in the same sample as well. This rearrangement joins TRBV5-1 to TRBJ2-5, with a weak D call TRBD1 (6 bases). Between the trimmed V and J ends, which lost 0 bases and 2 bases, there was a span of 8 bases. Germline assignment: CDR1 SGHRS and CDR2 YFSETQ. The CDR3 extends over 14 amino acids. The CDR3 bases are TGCGCCAGCAGCTTGGGGACAGTACAAGAGACCCAGTACTTC. It specifies CASSLGTVQETQYF.

This chain connects TRBV3-1 (or the pseudogene TRBV3-2) to TRBJ1-1; 8 bases agree with TRBD1. Trimming took 5 bases from V and 4 from J; bases not matched to a gene: 12. Germline loops: CDR1 LGHDT, CDR2 YNNKEL (reference sequence). This CDR3 comprises 16 residues. The CDR3 here is CASSSSSGGRVTEAFF. In DNA, the CDR3 is TGTGCCAGCAGCTCCTCTTCAGGGGGCAGGGTCACTGAAGCTTTCTTT.

The V and J genes are TRBV28 and TRBJ2-7; 8 positions match TRBD1. Germline values: CDR1 MDHEN, CDR2 SYDVKM. There are 14 residues in the CDR3. V shed 7 bases, J shed 3 bases, and the junction held 8 bases outside the gene matches. CDR3 loop: CASTRQGSGYEQYF. In nucleotides, the CDR3 is TGTGCCAGCACTAGACAGGGGTCAGGCTACGAGCAGTACTTC.